This TCR beta chain was recovered during a study of blood T cell repertoires in COVID-19 (dated by TCRdb to 2018 to 2020). Study-wide context: The collaborator samples originated in the United States, Italy and Spain and spanned the acute and convalescent phases of COVID-19. The dataset comprised deeply sampled blood TCRbeta repertoires from subjects exposed to, actively infected with, or recovered from COVID-19. A de-identified subject ID, COVID-19 status, age in years and sex were almost always included in the sample metadata. Where available, HLA class I and class II types were taken from metadata supplied by the sample provider and were not determined by assay-based typing. Samples were obtained from the ongoing ImmuneRACE study (first 160 participants) and from about 1,300 subjects provided by 6 global collaborators. The repertoires were released in a freely available public database meant as a resource for research on the immune response to SARS-CoV-2. The material from the prospective study consisted of cDNA or gDNA derived from T cells, B-cell-depleted T cells, or PBMCs. The research as a whole found: The quantity of clinical and demographic metadata differed by source and by participant and was supplied without curation.

Enrolling through a virtual design, the prospective study's participants ranged in age from roughly 18 to 95 years and lived across approximately 25 United States geographic areas. In the prospective study, participants were assigned to cohorts based on the clinical history participants reported in a screening survey and a study questionnaire. Exposed participants had been in contact, within 2 weeks of entering the study, with a person who had a PCR-confirmed or clinician-diagnosed case of COVID-19. Each participant in the prospective study had whole blood, serum and a nasopharyngeal or oropharyngeal swab collected by mobile phlebotomists. Prospective study participants could optionally give additional blood draws and questionnaires over an approximately two-month period. Prospective study blood samples were shipped either frozen or at room temperature before DNA extraction. Comment on this clone: This receptor's antigen is unknown. Nothing much larger sits one base from this clone, and base qualities are not available.

The immunoSEQ Assay, a bias-controlled multiplex PCR, was used to amplify TCRbeta CDR3 regions from genomic DNA. Per the original workflow: The number of nucleated cells in each sample was estimated by amplification of reference gene primers within the assay. To quantify the absolute abundance of each unique TCRbeta CDR3 rearrangement, sequence reads were collapsed and filtered. For each sample, productive Simpson clonality was calculated by taking the square root of Simpson's diversity index across productive rearrangements. The source is immuneACCESS, and TCRdb retained only in-frame sequences with V and J called. Part of the clones is not carried over; for the studies checked, unresolved V genes explain less than half of this, and the remainder is unexplained. The V and J calls and the clone size are those of that table, but D and trimming were determined from the DNA. In this sample the table shows 330,000 or so clones, about nine tenths of which occur a single time. The ten largest account for 1% of the sample.

Germline trimming: 7 bases from V, 0 bases from J; junction bases outside gene matches: 7. From the germline V gene (reference sequence), CDR1 is MNHEY and CDR2 is SMNVEV. Spanning cysteine to phenylalanine, the CDR3 consists of 15 amino acids. Just CDR3 DNA is preserved here, 45 bases in frame from base 1. The sequencing input was PBMCs or T cells enriched from blood (not recorded which). The clonotype originates from a woman in her thirties who had been exposed to COVID-19. The rearrangement joined TRBV27 to TRBJ2-7; 9 junctional bases match TRBD2. CDR3 region: CASKQGLAFSYEQYF. Here is the DNA: TGTGCCAGCAAACAGGGACTAGCCTTCTCCTACGAGCAGTACTTC.